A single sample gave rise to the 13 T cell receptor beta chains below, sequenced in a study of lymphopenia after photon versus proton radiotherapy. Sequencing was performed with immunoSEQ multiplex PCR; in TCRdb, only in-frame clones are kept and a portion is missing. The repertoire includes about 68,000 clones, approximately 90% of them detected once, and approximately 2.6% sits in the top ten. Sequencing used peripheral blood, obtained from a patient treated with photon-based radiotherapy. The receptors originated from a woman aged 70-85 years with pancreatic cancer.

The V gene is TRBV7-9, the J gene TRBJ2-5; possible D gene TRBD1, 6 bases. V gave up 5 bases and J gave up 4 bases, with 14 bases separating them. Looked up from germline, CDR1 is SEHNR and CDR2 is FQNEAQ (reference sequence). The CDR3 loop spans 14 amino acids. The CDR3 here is CASSELQGGETQYF. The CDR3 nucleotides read TGTGCCAGCAGCGAACTACAGGGTGGAGAGACCCAGTACTTC.

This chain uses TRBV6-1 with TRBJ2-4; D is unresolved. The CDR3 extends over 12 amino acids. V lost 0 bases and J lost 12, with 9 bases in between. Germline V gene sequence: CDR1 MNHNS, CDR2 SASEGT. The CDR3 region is CASSEAAVNQYF. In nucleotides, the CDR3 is TGTGCCAGCAGTGAAGCGGCAGTGAATCAGTACTTC.

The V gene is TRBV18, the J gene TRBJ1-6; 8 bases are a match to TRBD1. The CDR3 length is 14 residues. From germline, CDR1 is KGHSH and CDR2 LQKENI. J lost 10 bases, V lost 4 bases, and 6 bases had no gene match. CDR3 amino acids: CASSLTGGESPLHF. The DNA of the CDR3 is TGTGCCAGCTCACTCACAGGGGGTGAGTCACCCCTCCACTTT. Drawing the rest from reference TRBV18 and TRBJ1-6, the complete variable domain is NAGVMQNPRHLVRRRGQEARLRCSPMKGHSHVYWYRQLPEEGLKFMVYLQKENIIDESGMPKERFSAEFPKEGPSILRIQQVVRGDSAAYFCASSLTGGESPLHFGNGTRLTVT.

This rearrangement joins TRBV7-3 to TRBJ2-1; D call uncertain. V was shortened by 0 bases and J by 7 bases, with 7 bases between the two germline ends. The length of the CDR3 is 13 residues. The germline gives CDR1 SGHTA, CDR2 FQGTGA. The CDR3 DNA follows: TGTGCCAGCAGCTTAACACCCGGGAATGAGCAGTTCTTC. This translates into CASSLTPGNEQFF.

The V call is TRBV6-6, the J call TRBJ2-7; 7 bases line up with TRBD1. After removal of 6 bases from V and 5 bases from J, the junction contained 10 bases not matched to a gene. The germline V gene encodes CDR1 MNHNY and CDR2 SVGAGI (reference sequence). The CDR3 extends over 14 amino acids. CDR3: CASSSDRVTHEQYF. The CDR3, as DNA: TGTGCCAGCAGCAGTGACAGGGTGACCCACGAGCAGTACTTC.

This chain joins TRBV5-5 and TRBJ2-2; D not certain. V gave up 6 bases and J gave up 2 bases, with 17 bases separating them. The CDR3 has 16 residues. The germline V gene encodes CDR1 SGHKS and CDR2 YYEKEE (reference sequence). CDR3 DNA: TGTGCCAGCACCATGCGCGCAGGACCAAACACCGGGGAGCTGTTTTTT. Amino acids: CASTMRAGPNTGELFF.

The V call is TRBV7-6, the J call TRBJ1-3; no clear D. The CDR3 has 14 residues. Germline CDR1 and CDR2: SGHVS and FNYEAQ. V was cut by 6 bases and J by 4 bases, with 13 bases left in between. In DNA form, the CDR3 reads TGTGCCAGCAGTCTAGACTCCCTGGGAAACACCATATATTTT. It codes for CASSLDSLGNTIYF.

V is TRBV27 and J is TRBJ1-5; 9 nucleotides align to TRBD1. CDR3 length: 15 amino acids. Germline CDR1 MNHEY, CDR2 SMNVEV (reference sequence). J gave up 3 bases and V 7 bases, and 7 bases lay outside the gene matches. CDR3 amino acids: CASKPGQGPNQPQHF. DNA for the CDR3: TGTGCCAGCAAGCCGGGACAGGGTCCCAATCAGCCCCAGCATTTT.

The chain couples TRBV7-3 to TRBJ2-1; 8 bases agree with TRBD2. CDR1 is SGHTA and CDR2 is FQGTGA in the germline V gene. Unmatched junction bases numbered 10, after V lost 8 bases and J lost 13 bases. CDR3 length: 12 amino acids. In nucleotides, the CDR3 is TGTGCCAGCTCCACGGGTAGCGGGGTCCAGTTCTTC. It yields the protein CASSTGSGVQFF.

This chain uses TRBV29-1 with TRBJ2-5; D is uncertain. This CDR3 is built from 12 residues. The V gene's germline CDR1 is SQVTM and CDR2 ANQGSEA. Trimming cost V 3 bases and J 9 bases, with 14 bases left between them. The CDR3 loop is CSVDVLGEAQYF. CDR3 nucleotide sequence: TGCAGCGTTGATGTCCTCGGTGAGGCCCAGTACTTC.

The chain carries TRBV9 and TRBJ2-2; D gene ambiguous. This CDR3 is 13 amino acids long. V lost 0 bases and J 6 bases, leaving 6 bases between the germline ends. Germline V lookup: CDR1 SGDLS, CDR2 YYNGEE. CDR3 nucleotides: TGTGCCAGCAGCGTAGAACTCCCCGGGGAGCTGTTTTTT. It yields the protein CASSVELPGELFF.

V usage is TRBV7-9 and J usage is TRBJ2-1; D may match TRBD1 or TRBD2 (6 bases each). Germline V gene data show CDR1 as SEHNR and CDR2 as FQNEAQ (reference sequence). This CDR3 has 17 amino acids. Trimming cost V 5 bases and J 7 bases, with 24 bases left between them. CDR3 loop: CASSPGVREVFGNEQFF. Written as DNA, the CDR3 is TGTGCCAGCAGCCCAGGGGTCAGGGAGGTTTTCGGGAATGAGCAGTTCTTC.

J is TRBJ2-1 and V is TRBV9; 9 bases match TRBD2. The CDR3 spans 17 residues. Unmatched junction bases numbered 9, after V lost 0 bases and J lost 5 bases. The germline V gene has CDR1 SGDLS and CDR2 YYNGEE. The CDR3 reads CASSVASAGGTHNEQFF. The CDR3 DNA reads TGTGCCAGCAGCGTAGCTTCGGCGGGAGGGACCCACAATGAGCAGTTCTTC.